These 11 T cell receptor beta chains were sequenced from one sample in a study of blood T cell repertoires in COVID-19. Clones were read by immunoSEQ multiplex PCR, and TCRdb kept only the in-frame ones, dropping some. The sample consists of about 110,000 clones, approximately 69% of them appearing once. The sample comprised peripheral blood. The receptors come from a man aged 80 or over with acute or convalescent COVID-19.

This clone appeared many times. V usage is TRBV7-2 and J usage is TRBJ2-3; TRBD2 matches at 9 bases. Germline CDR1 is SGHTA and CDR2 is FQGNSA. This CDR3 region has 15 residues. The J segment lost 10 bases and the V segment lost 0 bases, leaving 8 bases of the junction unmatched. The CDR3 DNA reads TGTGCCAGCAGCTTAGCTAGCGGGGGTGGAGGGGCGCAGTATTTT. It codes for CASSLASGGGGAQYF.

The CDR3 loop is CASSQGGRGTDTQYF. The CDR3 region has the DNA TGTGCCAGCAGTCAAGGGGGCAGGGGCACAGATACGCAGTATTTT. V is TRBV7-2 and J is TRBJ2-3; TRBD1 matches 7 bases. This CDR3 contains 15 residues. The ends lost 6 bases at V and 1 base at J; junction bases unmatched: 7. Germline assignment: CDR1 SGHTA and CDR2 FQGNSA.

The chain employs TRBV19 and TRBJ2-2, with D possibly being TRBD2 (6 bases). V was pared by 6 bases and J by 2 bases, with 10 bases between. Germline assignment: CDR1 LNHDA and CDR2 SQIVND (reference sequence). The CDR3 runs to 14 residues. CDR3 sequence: CASRRDLNTGELFF. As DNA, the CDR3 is TGTGCCAGTAGACGGGACTTAAACACCGGGGAGCTGTTTTTT.

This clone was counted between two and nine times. CDR3 DNA sequence: TGTGCCAGCAGCTTGACGCTAGGGGAATACAATGAGCAGTTCTTC. This codes for CASSLTLGEYNEQFF. V gene TRBV5-6 combines with J gene TRBJ2-1, with a possible D match to TRBD1 (5 bases). Germline V CDR1 and CDR2: SGHDT, YYEEEE. V was shortened by 1 base and J by 4 bases, with 12 bases between the two germline ends. The CDR3 covers 15 residues.

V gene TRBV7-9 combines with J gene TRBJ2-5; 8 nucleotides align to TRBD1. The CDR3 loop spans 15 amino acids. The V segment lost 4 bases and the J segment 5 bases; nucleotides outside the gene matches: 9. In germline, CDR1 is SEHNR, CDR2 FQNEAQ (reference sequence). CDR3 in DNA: TGTGCCAGCAGCTCCATGTCAGGGGGCCGGGAGACCCAGTACTTC. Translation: CASSSMSGGRETQYF.

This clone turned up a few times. This CDR3 reads CASTNGGQPQHF. CDR3 DNA sequence: TGTGCCAGCACCAACGGGGGACAGCCCCAGCATTTT. The chain links TRBV12-3 or TRBV12-4 to TRBJ1-5, with D possibly TRBD1 on 5 matching bases. The CDR3 contains 12 residues. V shed 7 bases and J shed 7 bases, with 11 bases lying between them.

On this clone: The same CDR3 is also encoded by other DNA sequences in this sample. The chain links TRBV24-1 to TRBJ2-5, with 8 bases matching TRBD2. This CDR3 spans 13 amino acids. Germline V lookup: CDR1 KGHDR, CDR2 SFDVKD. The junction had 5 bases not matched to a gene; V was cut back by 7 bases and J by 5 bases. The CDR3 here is CATSGGGRETQYF. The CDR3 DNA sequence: TGTGCCACCAGCGGGGGGGGCAGGGAGACCCAGTACTTC.

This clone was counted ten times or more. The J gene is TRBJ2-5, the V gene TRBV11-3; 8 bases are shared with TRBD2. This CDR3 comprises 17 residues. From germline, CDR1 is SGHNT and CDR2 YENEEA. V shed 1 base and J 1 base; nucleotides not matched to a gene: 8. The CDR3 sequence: CASSLGTSSGSQETQYF. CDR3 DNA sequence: TGTGCCAGCAGCTTAGGTACCTCTAGCGGGTCCCAAGAGACCCAGTACTTC. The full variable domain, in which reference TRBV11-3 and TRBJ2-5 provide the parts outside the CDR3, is EAGVVQSPRYKIIEKKQPVAFWCNPISGHNTLYWYLQNLGQGPELLIRYENEEAVDDSQLPKDRFSAERLKGVDSTLKIQPAELGDSAVYLCASSLGTSSGSQETQYFGPGTRLLVL.

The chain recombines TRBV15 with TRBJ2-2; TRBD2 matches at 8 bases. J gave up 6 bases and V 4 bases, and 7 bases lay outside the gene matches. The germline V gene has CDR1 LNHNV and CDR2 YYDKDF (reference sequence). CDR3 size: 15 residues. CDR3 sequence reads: CATSIAGGGSGELFF. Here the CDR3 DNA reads TGTGCCACCAGCATAGCGGGCGGGGGGTCCGGGGAGCTGTTTTTT. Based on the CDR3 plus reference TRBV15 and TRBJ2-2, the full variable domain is DAMVIQNPRYQVTQFGKPVTLSCSQTLNHNVMYWYQQKSSQAPKLLFHYYDKDFNNEADTPDNFQSRRPNTSFCFLDIRSPGLGDTAMYLCATSIAGGGSGELFFGEGSRLTVL.

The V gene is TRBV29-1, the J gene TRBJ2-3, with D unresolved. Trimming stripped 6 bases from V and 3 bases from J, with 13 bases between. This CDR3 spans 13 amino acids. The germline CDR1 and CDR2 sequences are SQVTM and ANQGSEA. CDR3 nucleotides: TGCAGCGTAGCCGGAGATAGGACAGATACGCAGTATTTT. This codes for CSVAGDRTDTQYF.

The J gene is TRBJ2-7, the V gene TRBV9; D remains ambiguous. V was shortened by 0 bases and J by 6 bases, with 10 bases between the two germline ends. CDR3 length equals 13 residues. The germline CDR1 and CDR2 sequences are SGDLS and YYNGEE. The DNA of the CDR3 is TGTGCCAGCAGCGTAGATAGCTATGGCGAGCAGTACTTC. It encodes CASSVDSYGEQYF.